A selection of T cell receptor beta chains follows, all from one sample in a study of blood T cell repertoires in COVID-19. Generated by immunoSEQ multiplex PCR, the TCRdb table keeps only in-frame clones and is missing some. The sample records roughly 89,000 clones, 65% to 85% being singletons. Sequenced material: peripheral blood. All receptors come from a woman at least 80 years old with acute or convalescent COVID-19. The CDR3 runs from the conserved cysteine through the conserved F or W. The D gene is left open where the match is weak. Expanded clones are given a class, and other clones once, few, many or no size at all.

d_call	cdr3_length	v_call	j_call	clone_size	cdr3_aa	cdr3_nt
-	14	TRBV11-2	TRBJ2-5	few	CASSFLQEQETQYF	TGTGCCAGCAGCTTCCTACAGGAGCAAGAGACCCAGTACTTC
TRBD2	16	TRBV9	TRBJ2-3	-	CASSAKAGAATDTQYF	TGTGCCAGCAGCGCCAAAGCGGGGGCCGCCACAGATACGCAGTATTTT
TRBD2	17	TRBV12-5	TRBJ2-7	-	CASGLDGGLSSRDEQYF	TGTGCTAGTGGTTTGGACGGGGGACTAAGCTCCCGCGACGAGCAGTACTTC
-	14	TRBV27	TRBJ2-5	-	CASSYGPGQETQYF	TGTGCCAGCAGTTATGGCCCTGGTCAAGAGACCCAGTACTTC
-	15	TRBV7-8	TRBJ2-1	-	CASSLRSASYNEQFF	TGTGCCAGCAGCTTACGCTCTGCCAGCTACAATGAGCAGTTCTTC
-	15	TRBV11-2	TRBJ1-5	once	CASSLGQVGNQPQHF	TGTGCCAGCAGCTTAGGACAGGTGGGGAATCAGCCCCAGCATTTT
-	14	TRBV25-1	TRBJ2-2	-	CATPGHWNTGELFF	TGTGCCACCCCGGGACACTGGAACACCGGGGAGCTGTTTTTT
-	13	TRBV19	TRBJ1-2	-	CASSTRAGLRYTF	TGTGCCAGTAGTACCCGGGCAGGGCTTCGCTACACCTTC
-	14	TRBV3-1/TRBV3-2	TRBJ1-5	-	CASSQERGYQPQHF	TGTGCCAGCAGCCAAGAAAGAGGGTATCAGCCCCAGCATTTT
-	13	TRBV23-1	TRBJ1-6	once	CASSQGPNSPLHF	TGCGCCAGCAGTCAGGGGCCGAATTCACCCCTCCACTTT
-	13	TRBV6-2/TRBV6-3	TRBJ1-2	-	CASSLTRTPGYTF	TGTGCCAGCAGCCTAACCCGGACACCTGGCTACACCTTC
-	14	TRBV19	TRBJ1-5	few	CASSIGGEGRPQHF	TGTGCCAGTAGTATCGGAGGGGAGGGTCGGCCCCAGCATTTT
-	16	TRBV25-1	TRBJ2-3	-	CASSEGRRGSTDTQYF	TGTGCCAGCAGTGAGGGTCGGCGGGGATCCACAGATACGCAGTATTTT
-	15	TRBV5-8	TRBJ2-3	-	CASSQATLSVRAQYF	TGTGCCAGCAGCCAAGCCACCCTTAGCGTGAGGGCGCAGTATTTT
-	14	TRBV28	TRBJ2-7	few	CASSLASYSYEQYF	TGTGCCAGCAGTTTAGCGAGCTACTCCTACGAGCAGTACTTC
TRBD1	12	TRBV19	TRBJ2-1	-	CASSFDRDEQFF	TGTGCCAGTAGTTTCGACAGGGATGAGCAGTTCTTC
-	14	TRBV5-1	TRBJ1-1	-	CASSLAEEVTEAFF	TGCGCCAGCAGCTTGGCAGAGGAGGTTACTGAAGCTTTCTTT
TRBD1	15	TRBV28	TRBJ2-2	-	CASSLRDREYGELFF	TGTGCCAGCAGTTTAAGGGACAGGGAATACGGGGAGCTGTTTTTT